The 17 T cell receptor beta chains in this list originate from one sample, sequenced in a study of regulatory T cells in long-lasting Graves disease. The TCR beta library used iRepertoire HTBI primers with Arm-PCR amplification of CDR3. A single record per CDR3 protein comes from TCRdb applying MiXCR to the multiplex PCR reads. This sample has about 370,000 distinct CDR3 sequences, with roughly 15% found just once. Time point: newly diagnosed GD, antithyroid drugs for less than 3 months. The TCR library was prepared using RNA isolated from PBMCs. The source was peripheral blood mononuclear cells (PBMCs), collected at new diagnosis, from a patient treated with antithyroid drugs. The receptors here all came from a female donor with Graves disease.

The J gene is TRBJ2-3, the V gene TRBV28, with TRBD1 identical over 8 bases. CDR1 is MDHEN and CDR2 is SYDVKM in the germline V gene. The V segment lost 8 bases and the J segment 0 bases; nucleotides outside the gene matches: 4. The CDR3 totals 14 residues. CDR3 amino acids: CASQPGGSTDTQYF. DNA for the CDR3: TGTGCCAGCCAGCCAGGGGGCAGCACAGATACGCAGTATTTT.

In the case of this clonotype: A single base is all that separates this from a far larger clone, so a read error is likely. The chain carries TRBV7-2 and TRBJ2-5; D unresolved. The CDR3 has 12 residues. Germline V lookup: CDR1 SGHTA, CDR2 FQGNSA. V was cut by 1 base and J by 13 bases, with 13 bases left in between. CDR3 sequence: CASSLDGRERYF. CDR3 DNA: TGTGCCAGCAGCTTAGATGGTAGAGAGCGGTACTTC. The whole variable domain, filled in from reference TRBV7-2 and TRBJ2-5, reads GAGVSQSPSNKVTEKGKDVELRCDPISGHTALYWYRQSLGQGLEFLIYFQGNSAPDKSGLPSDRFSAERTGGSVSTLTIQRTQQEDSAVYLCASSLDGRERYFGPGTRLLVL.

With respect to this clonotype: A far larger clone is one base from this, pointing to a likely read error. DNA for the CDR3: TGTGCCAGCAGCTTAGGGACTAGCGGGAGGGCTAGCCAGTACTTC. The encoded protein is CASSLGTSGRASQYF. This rearrangement joins TRBV3-1 to TRBJ2-3; TRBD2 aligns across 16 bases. The J call is uncertain, as TRBJ2-5 better fits the DNA end. The CDR3 is made up of 15 amino acids. The germline V gene encodes CDR1 LGHDT and CDR2 YNNKEL (reference sequence).

This clonotype was detected only a few times. The chain recombines TRBV4-1 with TRBJ2-1, with D perhaps matching TRBD1 (6 bases). Germline values: CDR1 MGHRA, CDR2 YSYEKL. This CDR3 is 17 amino acids long. Deletions cut 0 bases from V and 6 bases from J, with 18 bases between. The CDR3 sequence is CASSQDWPGVVPNEQFF. In nucleotides, the CDR3 is TGCGCCAGCAGCCAAGATTGGCCAGGGGTGGTACCCAATGAGCAGTTCTTC.

V and J are TRBV11-3 and TRBJ2-3; weak D call: TRBD2 (6 bases). The CDR3 sequence is 16 residues long. From germline, CDR1 is SGHNT and CDR2 YENEEA. The ends were cut back, 2 bases at V and 3 bases at J, with 15 bases in the middle. CDR3 amino acids: CASSLTYGRGTDTQYF. In DNA, the CDR3 is TGTGCCAGCAGCTTAACCTACGGGAGAGGGACAGATACGCAGTATTTT.

There are a few counts of this clonotype. The chain couples TRBV5-6 to TRBJ1-2; D ambiguous. V was cut by 0 bases and J by 4 bases, with 10 bases left in between. The CDR3 covers 14 residues. Germline CDR1 and CDR2: SGHDT and YYEEEE. CDR3 in DNA: TGTGCCAGCAGCTTGGTACGGGGTCTCTATGGCTACACCTTC. Its protein is CASSLVRGLYGYTF.

This sequence joins TRBV4-1 and TRBJ2-3; D may be TRBD1 (6 bases). The better agreement between TRBJ2-5 and the DNA end casts doubt on the J call. The V gene's germline CDR1 is MGHRA and CDR2 YSYEKL. The CDR3 has 15 residues. The DNA of the CDR3 is TGCGCCAGCAGCCAGGGTCCCAGGGGTGGCGAGACCCAGTACTTC. It encodes CASSQGPRGGETQYF.

This clonotype occurred many times. The chain is built from TRBV9 and TRBJ1-1; unclear D gene. V was clipped by 0 bases and J by 2 bases, with 8 bases between them. This CDR3 comprises 14 residues. CDR1 is SGDLS and CDR2 is YYNGEE in the germline V gene. CDR3 nucleotide sequence: TGTGCCAGCAGCGTAGAGGACCTCAACACTGAAGCTTTCTTT. It codes for CASSVEDLNTEAFF.

This clonotype has at least ten counts. The chain carries TRBV7-3 and TRBJ1-2; D unclear. The CDR3 length is 15 residues. Germline CDR1 and CDR2: SGHTA and FQGTGA. Deletions cut 4 bases from V and 3 bases from J, with 15 bases between. CDR3 in DNA: TGTGCCAGCAGCTCCCCCACAGAGGGATACTATGGCTACACCTTC. Encoded protein: CASSSPTEGYYGYTF.

Ten or more counts support this clonotype. The rearrangement links TRBV6-2 or TRBV6-3 to TRBJ2-7; 8 bases are shared with TRBD1. Trimming took 5 bases from V and 7 from J; bases not matched to a gene: 16. Germline-derived CDR1 and CDR2 are MNHEY and SVGEGT. The CDR3 contains 16 residues. DNA for the CDR3: TGTGCCAGCAGTGGACCGGGACAGGCAAGCCTGGTGGAGCAGTACTTC. Its protein product is CASSGPGQASLVEQYF.

The sample holds many counts of this clonotype. The V call is TRBV7-3, the J call TRBJ1-4, with TRBD1 matching 7 bases. Per germline, CDR1 SGHTA and CDR2 FQGTGA. The CDR3 contains 14 residues. V lost 4 bases, J lost 7 bases, and 6 bases stayed unmatched. The CDR3 loop is CASSSGTVGEKLFF. CDR3 nucleotide sequence: TGTGCCAGCAGCTCCGGGACAGTGGGTGAAAAACTGTTTTTT.

This clonotype was recorded many times. The chain couples TRBV15 to TRBJ1-5, with D possibly TRBD1 on 5 matching bases. The V end was cut by 4 bases, the J end by 2 bases, with 9 bases between. Germline V gene data show CDR1 as LNHNV and CDR2 as YYDKDF (reference sequence). The CDR3 loop spans 14 amino acids. The CDR3 sequence: CATSKGRGNQPQHF. The CDR3 bases are TGTGCCACCAGCAAGGGGCGAGGCAATCAGCCCCAGCATTTT.

This clonotype was recorded at least ten times. The V and J genes are TRBV9 and TRBJ2-1; 7 nucleotides agree with TRBD2. From germline, CDR1 is SGDLS and CDR2 YYNGEE. This CDR3 has 18 residues. After removal of 2 bases from V and 2 bases from J, the junction contained 13 bases not matched to a gene. The CDR3 protein is CASSVPSGGDRPYNEQFF. DNA of the CDR3: TGTGCCAGCAGCGTCCCGAGTGGGGGGGACCGGCCCTACAATGAGCAGTTCTTC. Combining the CDR3 with reference TRBV9 and TRBJ2-1 gives the whole variable domain DSGVTQTPKHLITATGQRVTLRCSPRSGDLSVYWYQQSLDQGLQFLIQYYNGEERAKGNILERFSAQQFPDLHSELNLSSLELGDSALYFCASSVPSGGDRPYNEQFFGPGTRLTVL.

This clonotype has a count of ten or more. The chain combines TRBV5-1 with TRBJ2-5; D possibly corresponds to TRBD1 (6 bases). This CDR3 contains 14 residues. V gave up 4 bases and J gave up 1 base, with 11 bases separating them. The germline V gene has CDR1 SGHRS and CDR2 YFSETQ. The CDR3 loop reads CASSNGQTQETQYF. The DNA for the CDR3 is TGCGCCAGCAGCAATGGACAGACCCAAGAGACCCAGTACTTC.

This clonotype was seen only a few times. J is TRBJ2-1 and V is TRBV29-1; 13 bases agree with TRBD2. V trimming: 7 bases; J trimming: 8 bases; junction bases outside the gene matches: 14. The germline gives CDR1 SQVTM, CDR2 ANQGSEA. The CDR3 has 16 residues. CDR3 sequence: CSAPIPGLAGTYEQFF. CDR3 DNA: TGCAGCGCTCCAATTCCGGGACTAGCGGGAACTTATGAGCAGTTCTTC.

This clonotype was detected ten times or more. V usage is TRBV12-3 or TRBV12-4 and J usage is TRBJ2-7; 13 nucleotides agree with TRBD2. V lost 4 bases, J lost 5 bases, and 2 bases stayed unmatched. The CDR3 is 14 amino acids. CDR3: CASSWGLAGNEQYF. CDR3 bases: TGTGCCAGCAGTTGGGGACTAGCGGGAAACGAGCAGTACTTC.

This clonotype was counted only a few times. The chain joins TRBV5-1 to TRBJ1-1; D is unresolved. CDR3 length equals 14 residues. Germline assignment: CDR1 SGHRS and CDR2 YFSETQ. Trimming took 3 bases from V and 5 from J, leaving 14 bases between them. This chain's CDR3 is CASSSDLPGTEAFF. CDR3 sequence (DNA): TGCGCCAGCAGCTCAGACTTACCGGGAACTGAAGCTTTCTTT.